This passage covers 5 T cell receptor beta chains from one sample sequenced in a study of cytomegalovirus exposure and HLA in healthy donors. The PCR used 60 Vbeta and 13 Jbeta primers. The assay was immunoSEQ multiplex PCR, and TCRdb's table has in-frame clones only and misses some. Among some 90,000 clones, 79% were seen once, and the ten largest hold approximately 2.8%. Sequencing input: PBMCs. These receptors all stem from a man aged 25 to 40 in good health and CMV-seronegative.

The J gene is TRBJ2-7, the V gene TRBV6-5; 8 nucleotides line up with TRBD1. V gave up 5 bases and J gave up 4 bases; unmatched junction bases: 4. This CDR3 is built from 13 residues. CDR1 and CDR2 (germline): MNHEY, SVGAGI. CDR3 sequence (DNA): TGTGCCAGCAGTAGGACAGGGAGGTACGAGCAGTACTTC. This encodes CASSRTGRYEQYF.

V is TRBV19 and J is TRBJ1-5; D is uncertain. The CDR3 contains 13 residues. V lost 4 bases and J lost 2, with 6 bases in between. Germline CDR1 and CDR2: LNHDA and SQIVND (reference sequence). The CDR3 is CASSNRGNQPQHF. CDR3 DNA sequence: TGTGCCAGTAGTAACCGGGGCAATCAGCCCCAGCATTTT.

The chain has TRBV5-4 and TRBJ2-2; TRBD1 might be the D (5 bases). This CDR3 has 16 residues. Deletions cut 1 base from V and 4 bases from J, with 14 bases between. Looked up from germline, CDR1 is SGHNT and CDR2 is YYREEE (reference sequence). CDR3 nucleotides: TGTGCCAGCAGCTTGTCAGGGCCCGCGAGCACCGGGGAGCTGTTTTTT. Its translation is CASSLSGPASTGELFF.

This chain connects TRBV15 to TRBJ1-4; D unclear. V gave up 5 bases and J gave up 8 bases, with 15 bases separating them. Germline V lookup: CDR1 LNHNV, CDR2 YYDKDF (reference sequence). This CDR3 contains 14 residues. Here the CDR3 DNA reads TGTGCCACCAGCCTACCTCCTTCGCTCGAAAAACTGTTTTTT. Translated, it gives CATSLPPSLEKLFF.

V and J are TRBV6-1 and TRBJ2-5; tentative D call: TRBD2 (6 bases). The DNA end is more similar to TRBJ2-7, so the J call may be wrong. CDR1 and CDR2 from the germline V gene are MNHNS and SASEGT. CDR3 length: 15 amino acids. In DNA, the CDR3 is TGTGCCAGCAGTGAAGGGGCGGGGACTCCCTACGAGCAGTACTTC. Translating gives CASSEGAGTPYEQYF.